One sample yielded the 22 T cell receptor beta chains listed below, sequenced in a study of T cell responses to AZD1222 COVID-19 vaccine. Profiled with immunoSEQ multiplex PCR; TCRdb holds only in-frame clones, not every one. The sample carries fewer than 90,000 clones, around nine tenths recorded once. Specimen: peripheral blood, collected 28 days after the second AZD1222 dose. These receptors came from an adult who received the AZD1222 COVID-19 vaccine.

Only a few counts were recorded for this clone. Written as DNA, the CDR3 is TGTGCCAGTAGTAGACAGGGGGCTGCTGAAAAACTGTTTTTT. Protein: CASSRQGAAEKLFF. The chain has TRBV19 and TRBJ1-4; TRBD1 matches at 10 bases. The J segment lost 7 bases and the V segment lost 4 bases, leaving 3 bases of the junction unmatched. Germline CDR1 is LNHDA and CDR2 is SQIVND (reference sequence). CDR3 length: 14 amino acids.

The chain uses TRBV2 and TRBJ1-5; 7 bases match TRBD1. The CDR3 extends over 13 amino acids. From germline, CDR1 is SNHLY and CDR2 FYNNEI. Trimming cost V 7 bases and J 5 bases; bases outside gene matches: 5. The CDR3 loop is CASTGQEYQPQHF. The DNA for the CDR3 is TGTGCCAGCACAGGACAGGAGTATCAGCCCCAGCATTTT. Complete variable domain (other parts from reference TRBV2 and TRBJ1-5): EPEVTQTPSHQVTQMGQEVILRCVPISNHLYFYWYRQILGQKVEFLVSFYNNEISEKSEIFDDQFSVERPDGSNFTLKIRSTKLEDSAMYFCASTGQEYQPQHFGDGTRLSIL.

The V and J genes are TRBV7-8 and TRBJ1-1; TRBD1 matches at 7 bases. Per germline, CDR1 SGHVS and CDR2 FQNEAQ. CDR3 length: 14 amino acids. Germline trimming cut 2 bases from V and 3 bases from J; bases unmatched to any gene: 3. The chain's CDR3 is CASSLSGGDTEAFF. The CDR3 DNA follows: TGTGCCAGCAGCTTATCAGGGGGGGACACTGAAGCTTTCTTT.

The chain uses TRBV24-1 and TRBJ1-6; unclear D gene. CDR1 and CDR2 (germline): KGHDR, SFDVKD. V was trimmed by 7 bases and J by 10 bases, leaving 19 bases between them. The CDR3 extends over 15 amino acids. The CDR3 loop reads CATRPKGLARSPLHF. CDR3 sequence (DNA): TGTGCCACCAGACCAAAAGGGTTGGCTCGGTCACCCCTCCACTTT.

This chain connects TRBV28 to TRBJ2-7, with D unresolved. The germline gives CDR1 MDHEN, CDR2 SYDVKM. CDR3 size: 12 residues. Trimming cost V 4 bases and J 2 bases, with 6 bases left between them. CDR3 in amino acids: CASSSDPYEQYF. DNA of the CDR3: TGTGCCAGCAGTTCGGATCCCTACGAGCAGTACTTC.

Only one count was recorded for this clone. This CDR3 reads CSVERRLNTEAFF. The CDR3 DNA sequence: TGCAGCGTTGAAAGGCGGCTGAACACTGAAGCTTTCTTT. The chain employs TRBV29-1 and TRBJ1-1; D gene uncertain. Germline V gives CDR1 SQVTM, CDR2 ANQGSEA. The CDR3 sequence is 13 residues long. Trimming stripped 2 bases from V and 0 bases from J, with 7 bases between.

This chain uses TRBV24-1 with TRBJ2-1; TRBD2 matches at 10 bases. CDR3 length: 16 residues. Germline loops: CDR1 KGHDR, CDR2 SFDVKD. V dropped 4 bases and J dropped 5; count of bases not matched to a gene: 7. The CDR3 loop reads CATSDPSGGADNEQFF. The CDR3 DNA sequence: TGTGCCACCAGTGACCCCAGCGGGGGGGCCGACAATGAGCAGTTCTTC.

The DNA of the CDR3 is TGTGCCAGCAGCCGGGGGTACAATGAGCAGTTCTTC. Its protein product is CASSRGYNEQFF. J is TRBJ2-1 and V is TRBV2; weak D call: TRBD2 (6 bases). V lost 6 bases and J lost 4, with 7 bases in between. The germline V gene encodes CDR1 SNHLY and CDR2 FYNNEI. CDR3 length: 12 amino acids.

J is TRBJ2-3 and V is TRBV5-6; D is unclear. The CDR3 runs to 15 residues. Germline V lookup: CDR1 SGHDT, CDR2 YYEEEE. V shed 4 bases and J shed 0 bases, with 12 bases lying between them. CDR3: CASSGRVMSTDTQYF. DNA for the CDR3: TGTGCCAGCAGCGGCCGGGTTATGAGCACAGATACGCAGTATTTT.

V gene TRBV6-6 combines with J gene TRBJ1-5, with D possibly being TRBD1 (6 bases). The V end lost 0 bases, the J end lost 5 bases, and 14 bases lay between the germline ends. The germline gives CDR1 MNHNY, CDR2 SVGAGI (reference sequence). This CDR3 is built from 16 residues. CDR3 bases: TGTGCCAGCAGTTACTCGAGGGGGGCAAGCGATCAGCCCCAGCATTTT. Encoded protein: CASSYSRGASDQPQHF.

The J gene is TRBJ1-1, the V gene TRBV28, with a possible D match to TRBD1 (5 bases). Germline V gene sequence: CDR1 MDHEN, CDR2 SYDVKM. V lost 2 bases and J 10 bases, leaving 14 bases between the germline ends. The CDR3 contains 13 residues. The CDR3 DNA is TGTGCCAGCAGTTTAAGGGCAGCCCAGGGAGCTTTCTTT. Its protein is CASSLRAAQGAFF. The full variable domain, its missing parts supplied by reference TRBV28 and TRBJ1-1, is DVKVTQSSRYLVKRTGEKVFLECVQDMDHENMFWYRQDPGLGLRLIYFSYDVKMKEKGDIPEGYSVSREKKERFSLILESASTNQTSMYLCASSLRAAQGAFFGQGTRLTVV.

The chain joins TRBV10-1 to TRBJ1-1; 9 bases match TRBD1. V was pared by 4 bases and J by 2 bases, with 8 bases of the junction left unmatched. The CDR3 runs to 16 residues. Per germline, CDR1 WNHNN and CDR2 SYGVQD (reference sequence). CDR3 DNA sequence: TGCGCCAGCAGTGGGGGGACAGGGATAGGAAACACTGAAGCTTTCTTT. This sequence encodes CASSGGTGIGNTEAFF.

This chain uses TRBV5-1 with TRBJ1-6; the match to TRBD1 covers 11 bases. CDR3 length: 15 residues. V lost 4 bases, J lost 10 bases, and 7 bases stayed unmatched. Germline CDR1 and CDR2: SGHRS and YFSETQ. DNA of the CDR3: TGCGCCAGCAGCCACAGGGACAGGGGGGGATCACCCCTCCACTTT. Amino acid sequence: CASSHRDRGGSPLHF. Full variable domain (outside the CDR3, taken from reference TRBV5-1 and TRBJ1-6): KAGVTQTPRYLIKTRGQQVTLSCSPISGHRSVSWYQQTPGQGLQFLFEYFSETQRNKGNFPGRFSGRQFSNSRSEMNVSTLELGDSALYLCASSHRDRGGSPLHFGNGTRLTVT.

The chain couples TRBV7-8 to TRBJ1-2, with 8 bases aligning to TRBD1. Per germline, CDR1 SGHVS and CDR2 FQNEAQ. V trimming: 6 bases; J trimming: 4 bases; junction bases outside the gene matches: 10. CDR3 length equals 15 residues. The CDR3 is CASREGAGGLYGYTF. The CDR3 DNA sequence: TGTGCCAGCAGGGAGGGGGCAGGGGGCCTCTATGGCTACACCTTC.

The chain couples TRBV2 to TRBJ1-1, with D unresolved. The CDR3 has 12 residues. The germline CDR1 and CDR2 sequences are SNHLY and FYNNEI. V lost 1 base and J 9 bases, leaving 9 bases between the germline ends. The CDR3 sequence: CASSEVASKAFF. The CDR3 DNA is TGTGCCAGCAGTGAAGTTGCCAGCAAAGCTTTCTTT.

The rearrangement uses TRBV29-1 and TRBJ1-4; D ambiguous. The germline gives CDR1 SQVTM, CDR2 ANQGSEA. Trimming removed 2 bases from V and 8 bases from J, with 12 bases in between. The CDR3 contains 13 residues. CDR3 residues: CSVEPLGGEKLFF. The DNA of the CDR3 is TGCAGCGTTGAACCGTTGGGAGGGGAAAAACTGTTTTTT. The complete variable domain, with remaining parts taken from reference TRBV29-1 and TRBJ1-4, reads SAVISQKPSRDICQRGTSLTIQCQVDSQVTMMFWYRQQPGQSLTLIATANQGSEATYESGFVIDKFPISRPNLTFSTLTVSNMSPEDSSIYLCSVEPLGGEKLFFGSGTQLSVL.

V usage is TRBV19 and J usage is TRBJ1-1; 7 bases fit TRBD1. This CDR3 has 14 residues. CDR1 is LNHDA, CDR2 SQIVND, per germline (reference sequence). V lost 5 bases to trimming and J lost 1 base; unmatched junction nucleotides: 4. The CDR3 is CASSPGTENTEAFF. CDR3 DNA sequence: TGTGCCAGTAGTCCAGGGACAGAGAACACTGAAGCTTTCTTT.

This sequence joins TRBV6-1 and TRBJ1-4; a possible D gene is TRBD1 (6 bases). Trimming cost V 3 bases and J 1 base, with 12 bases left between them. Germline lookup yields CDR1 MNHNS and CDR2 SASEGT. This CDR3 spans 16 amino acids. The CDR3, as DNA: TGTGCCAGCAGTGAGGTCTGGGGGCGAACTAATGAAAAACTGTTTTTT. Encoded protein: CASSEVWGRTNEKLFF.

This chain connects TRBV21-1 to TRBJ1-5. TRBV21-1 is assigned pseudogene status. The CDR3 totals 15 residues. The CDR3 nucleotides read TGTGCCAGCAGCAAGAGCGGAGGCCCCAATCAGCCCCAGCATTTT. Translating it yields CASSKSGGPNQPQHF.

The CDR3, as DNA: TGTGCCAGCAGTCCTACACTAGCGGGGTACGAGGAGCAGTACTTC. Translated, it gives CASSPTLAGYEEQYF. V usage is TRBV6-5 and J usage is TRBJ2-7; 10 positions agree with TRBD2. With V trimmed by 5 bases and J by 7 bases, 11 bases remained unmatched. Germline V gene data show CDR1 as MNHEY and CDR2 as SVGAGI. The CDR3 length is 15 residues.

The chain carries TRBV9 and TRBJ2-1; D remains unclear. Trimming shortened V by 4 bases and J by 0 bases, and 5 bases separated the two germline ends. Germline assignment: CDR1 SGDLS and CDR2 YYNGEE. The CDR3 consists of 13 residues. The CDR3 sequence: CASSLNSYNEQFF. For the CDR3, the DNA is TGTGCCAGCAGCCTCAACTCCTACAATGAGCAGTTCTTC.

The sample holds a few counts of this clone. CDR3 bases: TGTGCCAGTAGTATAGGAATAGCGGGGGGGATGGATACGCAGTATTTT. It specifies CASSIGIAGGMDTQYF. This chain links TRBV19 with TRBJ2-3, with TRBD2 matching over 11 bases. With 1 base clipped from V and 6 bases from J, the junction kept 6 bases outside the gene matches. This CDR3 is built from 16 residues. CDR1 is LNHDA, CDR2 SQIVND, per germline (reference sequence).